This is a list of T cell receptor beta chains from one sample in a study of tumor-infiltrating lymphocytes in oesophageal squamous cell carcinoma. TCRdb analysed the PCR reads with MiXCR anew, one entry per CDR3 protein. The sample yields around 11,000 distinct CDR3 sequences, around three fifths seen once. Sequencing input: esophageal tumor tissue. Source of these receptors: a male donor with esophageal squamous cell carcinoma. Each CDR3 is given with its conserved first and last residue. A D gene is named only where the DNA matches it firmly. Clone size appears in some rows only: once, few, many, or a class for an expanded clone.

>TRBV27|TRBJ1-1|-|-
CASSPIGTSDYEQYF
TGTGCCAGCAGTCCAATCGGGACTAGCGACTACGAGCAGTACTTT
>TRBV7-9|TRBJ2-3|-|-
CASSKHRDRTDTQYF
TGTGCCAGCAGCAAGCACAGGGACCGTACAGATACGCAGTATTTT
>TRBV7-3|TRBJ2-1|TRBD2|few
CASSLSGRYKDEQFF
TGTGCCAGCAGCCTAAGCGGGAGGTATAAGGATGAGCAGTTCTTC
>TRBV11-1|TRBJ2-1|TRBD2|-
CASSSGLAGDFGNEQFF
TGTGCCAGCAGCTCGGGACTAGCGGGAGATTTCGGCAATGAGCAGTTCTTC
>TRBV2|TRBJ2-5|-|many
CASTPQVGQYF
TGTGCCAGCACCCCCCAAGTGGGCCAGTACTTC
>TRBV7-2|TRBJ2-4|-|few
CASSLAGGGEKNIQYF
TGTGCCAGCAGCTTAGCAGGGGGCGGGGAGAAAAACATTCAGTACTTC
>TRBV27|TRBJ2-2|TRBD1|few
CASRTGTGVPGELFF
TGTGCCAGCAGGACCGGGACAGGGGTTCCCGGGGAGCTGTTTTTT
>TRBV6-1|TRBJ2-1|-|once
CASSELMGALYNEQFF
TGTGCCAGCAGTGAACTTATGGGCGCACTCTACAATGAGCAGTTCTTC
>TRBV7-9|TRBJ2-1|-|-
CASSLDRAASDEQFF
TGTGCCAGCAGCTTAGATAGGGCCGCCAGCGATGAGCAGTTCTTC
>TRBV7-8|TRBJ2-3|-|-
CASSLVGIWADTQYF
TGTGCCAGCAGCTTAGTGGGGATATGGGCAGATACGCAGTATTTT
>TRBV7-9|TRBJ2-1|TRBD1|-
CASSAQGADNSPLHF
TGTGCCAGCAGCGCACAGGGGGCGGATAATTCACCCCTCCACTTC
>TRBV12-3/TRBV12-4|TRBJ2-3|TRBD2|-
CASRTSGRFSDTQYF
TGTGCCAGCAGGACTAGCGGGAGATTCTCAGATACGCAGTATTTT
>TRBV7-9|TRBJ2-7|TRBD2|-
CASSLDLAVHYEQYF
TGTGCCAGCAGCTTAGATCTAGCGGTTCACTACGAGCAGTACTTC
>TRBV12-3/TRBV12-4|TRBJ1-2|-|-
CASSPSLYGYTF
TGTGCCAGCAGCCCCTCTCTTTATGGCTACACCTTC
>TRBV6-2/TRBV6-3|TRBJ2-7|-|-
CASREGLAYEQYF
TGTGCCAGCAGAGAGGGACTGGCCTACGAGCAGTACTTC